This T cell receptor beta chain came from a study of cytomegalovirus exposure and HLA in healthy donors. Of note for this clone: Its target is not known.

Study-level points and caveats: Sequences of the TCR beta chain were said to predict the HLA-A and HLA-B alleles of most subjects accurately. Later work found most CMV-associated TCR beta chains apparently HLA-restricted. According to an earlier analysis, most TCR beta V segments yielded productive rearrangements about 87% or about 30% of the time. Later on, an analysis showed TCR association rates differing by HLA locus, with DRB1 the most and HLA-C the fewest.

The PCR contained 60 Vbeta and 13 Jbeta primers. The table came from immunoSEQ multiplex PCR; TCRdb's copy has only in-frame clones and leaves some out. In the table there are about 91,000 clones, 55% to 80% of which are singletons. Germline CDR1 and CDR2: SGHTA and FQGTGA. The CDR3 runs to 15 residues. J gave up 4 bases and V 11 bases, and 13 bases lay outside the gene matches. Sequences were obtained from PBMCs. The sequence was obtained from a female donor in good health and CMV-seronegative. The chain employs TRBV7-3 and TRBJ2-5; TRBD1 agrees at 10 bases. The CDR3 region is CASRPGQGPGETQYF. DNA of the CDR3: TGTGCCTCGCGCCCGGGACAGGGGCCGGGAGAGACCCAGTACTTC.